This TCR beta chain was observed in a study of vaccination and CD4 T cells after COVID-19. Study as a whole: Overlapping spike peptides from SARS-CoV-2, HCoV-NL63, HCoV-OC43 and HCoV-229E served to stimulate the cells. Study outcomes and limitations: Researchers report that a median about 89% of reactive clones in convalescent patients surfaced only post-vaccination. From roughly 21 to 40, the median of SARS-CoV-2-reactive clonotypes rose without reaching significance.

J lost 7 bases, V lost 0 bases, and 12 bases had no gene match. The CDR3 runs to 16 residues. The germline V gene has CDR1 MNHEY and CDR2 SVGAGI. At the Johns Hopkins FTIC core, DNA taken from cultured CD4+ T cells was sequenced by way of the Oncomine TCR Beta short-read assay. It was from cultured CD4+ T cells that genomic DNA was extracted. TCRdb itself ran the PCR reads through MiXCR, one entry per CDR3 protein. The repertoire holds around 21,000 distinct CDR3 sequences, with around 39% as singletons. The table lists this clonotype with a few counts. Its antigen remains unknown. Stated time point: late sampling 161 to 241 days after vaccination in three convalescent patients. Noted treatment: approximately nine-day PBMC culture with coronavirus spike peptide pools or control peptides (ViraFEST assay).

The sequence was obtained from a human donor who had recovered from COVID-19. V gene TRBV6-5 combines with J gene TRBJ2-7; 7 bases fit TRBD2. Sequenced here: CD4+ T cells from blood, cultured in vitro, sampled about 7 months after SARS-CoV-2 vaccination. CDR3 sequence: CASSYSGGSSGWEQYF. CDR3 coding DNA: TGTGCCAGCAGTTACTCTGGCGGGAGCAGTGGATGGGAGCAGTACTTC.